A single sample gave rise to the 30 T cell receptor beta chains below, sequenced in a study of shared clonotypes between healthy human individuals (TCRdb year 2020). Libraries were made using the immunoSEQ multiplex PCR assay. TCRdb re-hosts the immuneACCESS table, in-frame sequences only. Its copies lack some clones; in the studies checked, an unresolved V gene accounts for under half of them, and the cause for the rest is not known. Here the sample has about 1.5 million clones; 95% to 99% occur a single time. The ten largest account for about 0.45% of the sample. Sequenced: naive CD4+ T cells sorted from blood. This specimen's cell subset or site label, per the study, means: CD45RA+ positively selected. The source is a man aged 25-40 years in good health.

CDR3 residues: CASSSLAGWYEQYF. CDR3 bases: TGTGCCAGCAGCTCTTTGGCAGGGTGGTACGAGCAGTACTTC. This rearrangement joins TRBV11-2 to TRBJ2-7; possibly TRBD1 for D (5 bases). V lost 4 bases and J lost 4, with 14 bases in between. Germline assignment: CDR1 SGHAT and CDR2 FQNNGV. The CDR3 runs 14 residues.

CDR3 bases: TGTGCCAGCAGCCTGGAGAGGCTCGAACCCCAGCATTTT. Its translation: CASSLERLEPQHF. The chain joins TRBV2 to TRBJ1-5; D is unresolved. This CDR3 spans 13 amino acids. V lost 6 bases and J 10 bases, leaving 16 bases between the germline ends. Germline CDR1 reads SNHLY; CDR2 reads FYNNEI.

The V gene is TRBV29-1, the J gene TRBJ1-5, with D possibly matching TRBD1 (5 bases). Looked up from germline, CDR1 is SQVTM and CDR2 is ANQGSEA. CDR3 length equals 14 residues. Trimming took off 2 bases at V and 4 bases at J, with 12 bases between the two ends. The CDR3 DNA reads TGCAGCGTTGAAACAGGTTACCCTAATCAGCCCCAGCATTTT. Translating gives CSVETGYPNQPQHF.

This clone appeared a few times. This chain uses TRBV9 with TRBJ1-4; D is perhaps TRBD1 (6 bases). Germline values: CDR1 SGDLS, CDR2 YYNGEE. CDR3 length: 15 residues. Trimming pared 1 base from V and 5 bases from J, leaving 12 bases between. CDR3 in amino acids: CASSVRGGSNEKLFF. The CDR3 DNA reads TGTGCCAGCAGCGTACGCGGGGGCAGCAATGAAAAACTGTTTTTT. Based on the CDR3 plus reference TRBV9 and TRBJ1-4, the full variable domain is DSGVTQTPKHLITATGQRVTLRCSPRSGDLSVYWYQQSLDQGLQFLIQYYNGEERAKGNILERFSAQQFPDLHSELNLSSLELGDSALYFCASSVRGGSNEKLFFGSGTQLSVL.

V gene TRBV4-2 combines with J gene TRBJ2-7; the D is unclear. V lost 1 base, J lost 3 bases, and 7 bases lay in between. Germline V lookup: CDR1 LGHNA, CDR2 YNFKEQ. This CDR3 region has 13 residues. CDR3 sequence: CASSQVPNYEQYF. The CDR3 DNA is TGTGCCAGCAGCCAAGTCCCGAACTACGAGCAGTACTTC.

The rearrangement links TRBV5-1 to TRBJ2-6; either TRBD1 or TRBD2 may supply D (5 bases each). V was shortened by 0 bases and J by 0 bases, with 10 bases between the two germline ends. This CDR3 is 17 amino acids long. Germline CDR1 reads SGHRS; CDR2 reads YFSETQ. The CDR3 bases are TGCGCCAGCAGCTTGGGGGACGTTTACTCTGGGGCCAACGTCCTGACTTTC. Translating it yields CASSLGDVYSGANVLTF. Based on the CDR3 plus reference TRBV5-1 and TRBJ2-6, the full variable domain is KAGVTQTPRYLIKTRGQQVTLSCSPISGHRSVSWYQQTPGQGLQFLFEYFSETQRNKGNFPGRFSGRQFSNSRSEMNVSTLELGDSALYLCASSLGDVYSGANVLTFGAGSRLTVL.

The table lists this clone with a count of one. This chain links TRBV29-1 with TRBJ2-3; 9 bases are a match to TRBD2. Trimming at V came to 3 bases and at J to 4 bases, leaving 5 bases not matched to a gene. This CDR3 is built from 14 residues. Germline-derived CDR1 and CDR2 are SQVTM and ANQGSEA. The CDR3 DNA sequence: TGCAGCGTTGAGGACGGGACTAGCTCAGATACGCAGTATTTT. Its protein product is CSVEDGTSSDTQYF.

V usage is TRBV7-9 and J usage is TRBJ2-2; 8 bases map to TRBD2. CDR1 SEHNR and CDR2 FQNEAQ come from the germline V gene (reference sequence). This CDR3 comprises 16 residues. V lost 2 bases and J lost 5; bases outside the gene matches: 7. CDR3: CASSLIPGRVTGELFF. The CDR3 coding sequence is TGTGCCAGCAGCTTAATTCCCGGGAGGGTTACCGGGGAGCTGTTTTTT.

This rearrangement joins TRBV27 to TRBJ2-7, with 7 nucleotides matching TRBD1. The CDR3 totals 14 residues. V shed 2 bases, J shed 5 bases, and the junction held 6 bases outside the gene matches. Germline lookup yields CDR1 MNHEY and CDR2 SMNVEV (reference sequence). CDR3 bases: TGTGCCAGCAGTTTACGGGACAGAACTAACGAGCAGTACTTC. Residues: CASSLRDRTNEQYF.

The chain uses TRBV5-5 and TRBJ2-1, with 8 bases fitting TRBD1. Germline V gives CDR1 SGHKS, CDR2 YYEKEE (reference sequence). V shed 4 bases and J 5 bases; nucleotides not matched to a gene: 14. This CDR3 comprises 17 residues. CDR3: CASSLANWTGHNNEQFF. CDR3 coding DNA: TGTGCCAGCAGCCTAGCAAACTGGACAGGGCACAACAATGAGCAGTTCTTC.

The V and J genes are TRBV11-2 and TRBJ2-7; D call uncertain. Trimming removed 1 base at V and 6 bases at J, with 7 bases between. The germline gives CDR1 SGHAT, CDR2 FQNNGV. The CDR3 runs to 12 residues. The CDR3 DNA is TGTGCCAGCAGCTTAGGTCTGGGCGAGCAGTACTTC. Translated, it gives CASSLGLGEQYF.

The V gene is TRBV13, the J gene TRBJ1-5, with a weak D call TRBD1 (5 bases). Trimming took 6 bases from V and 0 from J, leaving 15 bases between them. Germline V gene data show CDR1 as PRHDT and CDR2 as FYEKMQ (reference sequence). This CDR3 comprises 16 residues. The CDR3 DNA sequence: TGTGCCAGCAGGCTCCCGGGGCGGAATAGCAATCAGCCCCAGCATTTT. This sequence encodes CASRLPGRNSNQPQHF.

Points on this clone: Other DNA variants within this sample encode the same CDR3. The rearrangement links TRBV15 to TRBJ2-1, with D possibly TRBD2 on 6 matching bases. From germline, CDR1 is LNHNV and CDR2 YYDKDF (reference sequence). This CDR3 spans 16 amino acids. The ends were cut back, 3 bases at V and 0 bases at J, with 12 bases in the middle. CDR3 sequence reads: CATSRVSGSSYNEQFF. The CDR3 bases are TGTGCCACCAGCAGGGTTAGCGGTAGCTCCTACAATGAGCAGTTCTTC.

V is TRBV7-8 and J is TRBJ1-4; maybe TRBD1 (5 bases). The V end was cut by 5 bases, the J end by 4 bases, with 11 bases between. The CDR3 has 14 amino acids. CDR1 is SGHVS, CDR2 FQNEAQ, per germline. CDR3 region: CASSVGHRNEKLFF. The CDR3 DNA sequence: TGTGCCAGCAGCGTGGGGCATCGTAATGAAAAACTGTTTTTT.

The chain combines TRBV6-5 with TRBJ2-2; 7 bases agree with TRBD1. Germline V lookup: CDR1 MNHEY, CDR2 SVGAGI. The CDR3 has 15 amino acids. With 5 bases clipped from V and 8 bases from J, the junction kept 11 bases outside the gene matches. In nucleotides, the CDR3 is TGTGCCAGCAGTCAGGGGGTTGAGGGCAGGGGGGAGCTGTTTTTT. It is translated as CASSQGVEGRGELFF.

This chain uses TRBV5-1 with TRBJ2-7; 11 positions agree with TRBD1. The J segment lost 7 bases and the V segment lost 4 bases, leaving 10 bases of the junction unmatched. Looked up from germline, CDR1 is SGHRS and CDR2 is YFSETQ. The CDR3 sequence is 15 residues long. CDR3 region: CASSPTGTGGSEQYF. DNA for the CDR3: TGCGCCAGCAGCCCGACCGGGACAGGGGGTTCAGAGCAGTACTTC.

The V gene is TRBV29-1, the J gene TRBJ2-7; D possibly corresponds to TRBD1 (6 bases). The length of the CDR3 is 12 residues. CDR1 is SQVTM, CDR2 ANQGSEA, per germline. Trimming shortened V by 7 bases and J by 2 bases, and 12 bases separated the two germline ends. The CDR3 DNA reads as TGCAGCGCAACGGGACAAGCCTACGAGCAGTACTTC. Translation gives CSATGQAYEQYF.

This clone was picked up one time. The J gene is TRBJ2-7, the V gene TRBV10-1; D is possibly TRBD1 (5 bases). V lost 2 bases to trimming and J lost 4 bases, with 9 bases between them. The CDR3 consists of 13 residues. Germline V gene sequence: CDR1 WNHNN, CDR2 SYGVQD (reference sequence). CDR3: CASSEGAGYEQYF. The CDR3 bases are TGCGCCAGCAGTGAGGGGGCAGGGTACGAGCAGTACTTC.

This chain joins TRBV10-3 and TRBJ1-1; D is undetermined. The V gene's germline CDR1 is ENHRY and CDR2 SYGVKD. The CDR3 is 13 residues long. Trimming removed 4 bases at V and 6 bases at J, with 12 bases between. CDR3 coding DNA: TGTGCCATCAGTGTAGGGCTCTGGGCTGAAGCTTTCTTT. It specifies CAISVGLWAEAFF.

This chain connects TRBV28 to TRBJ2-2; 9 bases are a match to TRBD2. Germline V lookup: CDR1 MDHEN, CDR2 SYDVKM. The V and J ends lost 7 bases and 8 bases, in that order; junction bases with no gene match: 11. This CDR3 has 15 amino acids. CDR3 sequence (DNA): TGTGCCAGCACCCAGGCGGGAGGGCCCCCAGGGGAGCTGTTTTTT. Protein sequence: CASTQAGGPPGELFF.

This chain links TRBV28 with TRBJ1-2; a weak D match, TRBD1 (5 bases). Trimming took off 6 bases at V and 7 bases at J, with 18 bases between the two ends. Germline V gene data show CDR1 as MDHEN and CDR2 as SYDVKM. The CDR3 runs 14 residues. The CDR3 DNA reads TGTGCCAGCAGCCCCCCCCCGGACACCCTTGGCTACACCTTC. Residues: CASSPPPDTLGYTF.

The table lists this clone with a count of one. The same CDR3 arises from other DNA sequences in this sample as well. The J gene is TRBJ2-2, the V gene TRBV18; D is unresolved. The CDR3 sequence is 13 residues long. Germline CDR1 KGHSH, CDR2 LQKENI. The V gene lost 2 bases and the J gene lost 2 bases, with 3 bases spanning the gap. The CDR3 protein is CASSPLNTGELFF. The CDR3 nucleotides are TGTGCCAGCTCACCATTAAACACCGGGGAGCTGTTTTTT.

For this clone: The identical CDR3 is also encoded by other nucleotide sequences in the sample. This chain uses TRBV9 with TRBJ2-7; D is perhaps TRBD1 (5 bases). The V gene's germline CDR1 is SGDLS and CDR2 YYNGEE. The CDR3 is made up of 15 amino acids. Between the trimmed V and J ends, which lost 0 bases and 1 base, there was a span of 11 bases. CDR3: CASSVEAGSSYEQYF. The CDR3 DNA reads as TGTGCCAGCAGCGTAGAAGCAGGGTCTTCCTACGAGCAGTACTTC.

The chain uses TRBV5-3 and TRBJ2-1, with 12 bases matching TRBD2. TRBV5-3 is recorded as an ORF, its role being uncertain. Trimming at V came to 4 bases and at J to 6 bases, leaving 8 bases not matched to a gene. This CDR3 contains 16 residues. The CDR3 here is CARSPSVLAGGNEQFF. The CDR3 DNA is TGTGCCAGAAGCCCCTCGGTACTAGCGGGAGGCAATGAGCAGTTCTTC.

This chain joins TRBV4-1 and TRBJ1-5, with 10 positions matching TRBD1. Germline V lookup: CDR1 MGHRA, CDR2 YSYEKL. The V gene end was trimmed by 0 bases and the J gene end by 5 bases; junction bases not matched to a gene: 16. This CDR3 has 20 amino acids. CDR3 residues: CASSQDRGDDRGLPDQPQHF. DNA of the CDR3: TGCGCCAGCAGCCAAGATAGGGGAGACGACAGGGGGCTCCCTGATCAGCCCCAGCATTTT.

CDR3 sequence: CASSIIGTGRDEQFF. The CDR3 bases are TGTGCCAGTAGTATTATTGGGACAGGGAGGGATGAGCAGTTCTTC. This chain uses TRBV19 with TRBJ2-1; 9 nucleotides match TRBD1. CDR1 and CDR2 (germline): LNHDA, SQIVND (reference sequence). CDR3 size: 15 residues. Germline trimming cut 3 bases from V and 8 bases from J; bases unmatched to any gene: 8.

The rearrangement joins TRBV27 to TRBJ2-1, with D possibly TRBD2 on 5 matching bases. The CDR3 has 17 amino acids. V was pared by 1 base and J by 1 base, with 14 bases between. Germline CDR1 MNHEY, CDR2 SMNVEV (reference sequence). Here the CDR3 DNA reads TGTGCCAGCAGTTTATTCCCTCCACTAGGATCCTACAATGAGCAGTTCTTC. Protein sequence: CASSLFPPLGSYNEQFF.

In DNA, the CDR3 is TGTGCCAGCTCACCACTGAGGGCAGGGGACAAACTTGGCTATGGCTACACCTTC. This encodes CASSPLRAGDKLGYGYTF. This chain links TRBV18 with TRBJ1-2; TRBD1 is a possible D gene (6 bases). The V gene lost 1 base and the J gene lost 4 bases, with 22 bases spanning the gap. The CDR3 is made up of 18 amino acids. Germline-derived CDR1 and CDR2 are KGHSH and LQKENI.

The chain links TRBV11-2 to TRBJ2-5; D possibly corresponds to TRBD2 (6 bases). V lost 1 base, J lost 5 bases, and 14 bases lay in between. The germline V gene encodes CDR1 SGHAT and CDR2 FQNNGV. This CDR3 spans 15 amino acids. In nucleotides, the CDR3 is TGTGCCAGCAGCTTAGGAGAGCGGGCAAGGGAGACCCAGTACTTC. Translation gives CASSLGERARETQYF.

As regards this clone: At the DNA level, this CDR3 is encoded by other sequences in the same sample as well. J is TRBJ2-7 and V is TRBV9; 12 nucleotides align to TRBD2. The V gene end was trimmed by 3 bases and the J gene end by 4 bases; junction bases not matched to a gene: 2. In germline, CDR1 is SGDLS, CDR2 YYNGEE. The CDR3 totals 14 residues. The chain's CDR3 is CASSAGLAGYEQYF. DNA of the CDR3: TGTGCCAGCAGCGCCGGACTAGCGGGGTACGAGCAGTACTTC.